The rows below give T cell receptor beta chains drawn from one sample of a study of cytomegalovirus exposure and HLA in healthy donors. TCRdb's table, derived via immunoSEQ multiplex PCR, lists solely in-frame clones and lacks some. Altogether some 150,000 clones are present, approximately 90% being singletons, with the ten largest covering about 0.9%. The sample was PBMCs. The receptors were gathered from a woman in her 30s in good health and CMV-seronegative. The CDR3 runs from the conserved cysteine through the conserved F or W. Fields, in order: J gene, D gene, V gene, clone size, CDR3 protein, CDR3 DNA. The D gene is left open where the match is weak. Only some rows state a clone size, as once, few, many or a class for expanded clones.

>TRBJ2-1|NA|TRBV5-1|NA
CASSSATGNNEQFF
TGCGCCAGCAGCTCCGCGACTGGAAACAATGAGCAGTTCTTC
>TRBJ2-7|TRBD1|TRBV7-2|NA
CASSVSGTGVNEQYF
TGTGCCAGCAGCGTTTCCGGGACAGGGGTGAACGAGCAGTACTTC
>TRBJ2-7|TRBD2|TRBV5-1|NA
CASSPGLAGGAYEQYF
TGCGCCAGCAGCCCCGGACTAGCGGGAGGGGCCTACGAGCAGTACTTC
>TRBJ2-3|NA|TRBV19|NA
CASSILGTSTDTQYF
TGTGCCAGTAGTATCCTTGGCACCAGCACAGATACGCAGTATTTT
>TRBJ2-1|TRBD2|TRBV27|NA
CASSFGRGGNEQFF
TGTGCCAGCAGTTTTGGGCGGGGGGGAAATGAGCAGTTCTTC
>TRBJ1-1|NA|TRBV5-1|NA
CASSSPTGPNTEAFF
TGCGCCAGCAGCTCACCGACAGGCCCAAACACTGAAGCTTTCTTT
>TRBJ2-5|NA|TRBV5-4|NA
CASSLGQETQYF
TGTGCCAGCAGCTTGGGTCAGGAGACCCAGTACTTC
>TRBJ1-4|NA|TRBV27|NA
CASSDFGQSEKLFF
TGTGCCAGCAGCGACTTCGGACAGAGCGAAAAACTGTTTTTT
>TRBJ2-1|TRBD1|TRBV5-1|NA
CASSATGTGFMDEQFF
TGCGCCAGCAGCGCGACCGGGACAGGGTTCATGGATGAGCAGTTCTTC
>TRBJ1-1|TRBD1|TRBV27|once
CASSPTDRVNTEAFF
TGTGCCAGCAGTCCGACAGACAGGGTGAACACTGAAGCTTTCTTT
>TRBJ1-1|NA|TRBV6-5|few
CASRPTGPNTEAFF
TGTGCCAGCAGGCCGACAGGCCCGAACACTGAAGCTTTCTTT
>TRBJ2-1|TRBD2|TRBV28|NA
CASSPTAGLAIPYNEQFF
TGTGCCAGCAGTCCGACCGCCGGACTAGCCATACCCTACAATGAGCAGTTCTTC
>TRBJ2-3|NA|TRBV4-1|NA
CASSQRPRQRYTDTQYF
TGCGCCAGCAGCCAGCGCCCGAGACAGAGATACACAGATACGCAGTATTTT
>TRBJ2-3|NA|TRBV30|NA
CAWGRGTDTQYF
TGTGCCTGGGGGCGGGGCACAGATACGCAGTATTTT
>TRBJ1-4|NA|TRBV5-1|NA
CASSSTRGGEKLFF
TGCGCCAGCAGCTCGACACGGGGGGGAGAAAAACTGTTTTTT
>TRBJ2-1|NA|TRBV28|NA
CASSSRGRSNEQFF
TGTGCCAGCAGTTCAAGGGGGAGAAGTAATGAGCAGTTCTTC
>TRBJ1-1|NA|TRBV18|few
CASSPQTGSTEAFF
TGTGCCAGCTCACCACAGACAGGCAGCACTGAAGCTTTCTTT
>TRBJ2-2|NA|TRBV28|NA
CASSRAGGSLDTGELFF
TGTGCCAGCAGCCGCGCCGGGGGAAGCCTCGACACCGGGGAGCTGTTTTTT
>TRBJ2-1|NA|TRBV12-5|NA
CASGLVHGSSYNEQFF
TGTGCTAGTGGTTTGGTACATGGGAGTTCCTACAATGAGCAGTTCTTC
>TRBJ2-7|NA|TRBV6-5|NA
CASRETGYSVEQYF
TGTGCCAGCAGGGAAACAGGGTATTCGGTCGAGCAGTACTTC
>TRBJ1-1|TRBD1|TRBV7-9|NA
CASSTPRGQLNTEAFF
TGTGCCAGCAGCACACCGAGGGGACAGTTGAACACTGAAGCTTTCTTT
>TRBJ1-1|TRBD1|TRBV6-5|few
CASSTTGVTEAFF
TGTGCCAGCAGCACGACAGGGGTCACTGAAGCTTTCTTT
>TRBJ2-3|TRBD1|TRBV6-5|NA
CASRDRGPDTQYF
TGTGCCAGCCGGGACAGGGGGCCCGATACGCAGTATTTT
>TRBJ1-1|NA|TRBV6-6|few
CASTGGFTNTEAFF
TGTGCCAGCACCGGGGGGTTCACGAACACTGAAGCTTTCTTT
>TRBJ1-2|NA|TRBV2|once
CASRGQTTYGYTF
TGTGCCAGCAGAGGACAGACGACCTATGGCTACACCTTC
>TRBJ2-1|NA|TRBV19|NA
CASSLGAGVEQFF
TGTGCCAGCTCGCTGGGGGCAGGAGTTGAGCAGTTCTTC
>TRBJ1-1|TRBD1|TRBV7-8|NA
CASSPGTGGETEAFF
TGTGCCAGCAGCCCTGGGACAGGGGGCGAGACTGAAGCTTTCTTT
>TRBJ2-6|TRBD1|TRBV29-1|NA
CSVLGQTTGANVLTF
TGCAGCGTTTTGGGACAGACCACTGGGGCCAACGTCCTGACTTTC
>TRBJ1-2|NA|TRBV5-4|NA
CASSGDGALGYTF
TGTGCCAGCAGCGGGGATGGGGCACTTGGCTACACCTTC
>TRBJ2-5|TRBD2|TRBV4-1|NA
CASSRPTSGGQETQYF
TGCGCCAGCAGCCGGCCGACTAGCGGGGGACAAGAGACCCAGTACTTC
>TRBJ2-3|TRBD1|TRBV6-6|NA
CASSYGQGATDTQYF
TGTGCCAGCAGTTACGGACAGGGGGCCACAGATACGCAGTATTTT
>TRBJ1-1|NA|TRBV10-3|few
CAISYTGADTEAFF
TGTGCCATCAGTTACACGGGAGCGGACACTGAAGCTTTCTTT
>TRBJ1-2|NA|TRBV7-8|NA
CASSPDIYGYTF
TGTGCCAGCAGCCCTGACATCTATGGCTACACCTTC
>TRBJ2-5|NA|TRBV29-1|NA
CSVVRGGVGETQYF
TGCAGCGTTGTACGAGGGGGGGTGGGCGAGACCCAGTACTTC
>TRBJ1-1|TRBD1|TRBV7-9|few
CASSPGDSRTEAFF
TGTGCCAGCAGCCCAGGGGACAGCAGAACTGAAGCTTTCTTT
>TRBJ1-2|NA|TRBV18|NA
CASSPPQGSNYGYTF
TGTGCCAGCTCACCGCCACAGGGTTCTAACTATGGCTACACCTTC